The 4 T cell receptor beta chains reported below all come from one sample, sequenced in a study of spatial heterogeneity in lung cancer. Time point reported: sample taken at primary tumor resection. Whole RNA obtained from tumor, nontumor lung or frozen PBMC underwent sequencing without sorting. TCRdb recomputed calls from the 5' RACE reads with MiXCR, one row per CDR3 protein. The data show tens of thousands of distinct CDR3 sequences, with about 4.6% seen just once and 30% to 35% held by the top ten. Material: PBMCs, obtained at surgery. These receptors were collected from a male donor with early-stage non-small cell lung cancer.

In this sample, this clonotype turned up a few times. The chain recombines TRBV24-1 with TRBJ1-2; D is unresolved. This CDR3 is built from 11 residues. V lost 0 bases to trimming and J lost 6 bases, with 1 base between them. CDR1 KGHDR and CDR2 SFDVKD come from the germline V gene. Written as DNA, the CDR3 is TGTGCCACCAGTGATTTGAATGGCTACACCTTC. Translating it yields CATSDLNGYTF.

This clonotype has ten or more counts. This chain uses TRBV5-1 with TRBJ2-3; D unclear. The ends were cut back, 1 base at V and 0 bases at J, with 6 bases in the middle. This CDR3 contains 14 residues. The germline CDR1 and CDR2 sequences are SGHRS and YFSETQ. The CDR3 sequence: CASSLRASTDTQYF. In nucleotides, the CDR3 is TGCGCCAGCAGCTTGAGGGCTAGCACAGATACGCAGTATTTT.

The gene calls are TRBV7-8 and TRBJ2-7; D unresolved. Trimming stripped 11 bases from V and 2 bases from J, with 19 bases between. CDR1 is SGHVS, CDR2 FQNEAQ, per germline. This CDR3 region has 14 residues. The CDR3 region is CAAETPTPPYEQYF. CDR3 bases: TGTGCCGCAGAAACCCCGACTCCACCCTACGAGCAGTACTTC.

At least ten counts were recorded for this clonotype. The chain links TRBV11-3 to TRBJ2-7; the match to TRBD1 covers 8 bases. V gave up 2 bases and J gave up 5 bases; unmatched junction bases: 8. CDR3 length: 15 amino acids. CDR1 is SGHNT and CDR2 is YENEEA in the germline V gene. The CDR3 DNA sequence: TGTGCCAGCAGCTTACGTGGGACAGGAGGAAACGAGCAGTACTTC. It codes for CASSLRGTGGNEQYF.